The clone carrying this T cell receptor beta chain was recorded a few times. Its antigen is still unknown. V shed 0 bases and J 6 bases; nucleotides not matched to a gene: 11. This CDR3 is built from 17 residues. Germline lookup yields CDR1 KGHSH and CDR2 LQKENI. These data come from a study of beta chain features in type 1 diabetes. On the study more broadly: Healthy donors and patients showed comparable age, gender and cell yields. Study-wide findings and caveats: Shorter TCRB CDR3s, moderately but significantly so, were found in Type 1 diabetes patients in all four CD4+ subsets. Within the patient group, naive, central memory and Treg TCRB repertoires appeared more similar to each other than within healthy donors.

cDNA synthesis used the whole RNA isolate, giving expressed TCRB sequences. This table comes from immunoSEQ multiplex PCR, and its TCRdb copy is limited to in-frame clones, with some not included. The sample holds about 170,000 clones, around 7.8% seen once. J is TRBJ2-1 and V is TRBV18; 7 bases line up with TRBD2. Source material: central memory CD4+ T cells from blood. This receptor was taken from a woman aged 40 to 55 with type 1 diabetes. CDR3 DNA: TGTGCCAGCTCACCACCGGGAGGCGGGAGAGGAGGCAATGAGCAGTTCTTC. Encoded protein: CASSPPGGGRGGNEQFF.